The clone carrying this T cell receptor beta chain has only a few counts. The sample's treatment: preoperative locoregional IRX-2 cytokine immunotherapy. Preoperative locoregional IRX-2 cytokine immunotherapy was tested in the phase Ib source study. This record belongs to a study of preoperative IRX-2 immunotherapy in early breast cancer. Data came from immunoSEQ multiplex PCR; TCRdb stores just in-frame clones and leaves some out. The sample holds 40,000 to 50,000 clones, 70% to 80% seen once. Losses at the gene ends were 10 bases for V and 7 bases for J; bases not matched to a gene: 13. This CDR3 has 14 residues. The germline V gene encodes CDR1 MDHEN and CDR2 SYDVKM.

The J gene is TRBJ1-2, the V gene TRBV28; 9 nucleotides align to TRBD1. The clonotype comes from a human donor with breast cancer. Sample: tumor tissue, taken after IRX-2 immunotherapy. Here the CDR3 reads CATPRTGTGIGYTF. The DNA of the CDR3 is TGTGCCACCCCTAGAACCGGGACAGGGATTGGCTACACCTTC.